This entry concerns a single TCR beta chain. The sample comes from a study of blood T cells in healthy people across ages. Germline V CDR1 and CDR2: SNHLY, FYNNEI. Trimming pared 7 bases from V and 9 bases from J, leaving 16 bases between. This CDR3 is 13 amino acids long. Then a second PCR, running roughly 7 to 11 cycles, was carried out with a sample-barcoded 5' primer and a J-beta primer mix. TCRdb recomputed calls from the 5' RACE reads with MiXCR, one row per CDR3 protein. The sample lists some 1.4 million distinct CDR3 sequences, around 42% occurring once. Sample: blood. This clonotype was sampled from a young woman in good health. The chain uses TRBV2 and TRBJ2-1; D may be TRBD2 (5 bases). CDR3 residues: CASTRTFGGEQFF. CDR3 nucleotides: TGTGCCAGCACCCGGACTTTCGGTGGTGAGCAGTTCTTC.